This TCR beta chain was observed in a study of cytomegalovirus exposure and HLA in healthy donors. Points from the study as a whole: A later look showed TCR association rates differing by HLA locus, highest for DRB1 and lowest for HLA-C. A few CMV-associated chains proved CMV antigen-specific in vitro. A reported reduction in N-insertions relative to the approximately 640-donor mean was seen in an Asian-associated ancestry cluster in a later analysis.

Germline V gives CDR1 MNHEY, CDR2 SVGAGI. The CDR3 runs to 16 residues. Trimming shortened V by 0 bases and J by 4 bases, and 13 bases separated the two germline ends. A note on this clone: As yet, its antigen is unknown.

It was with 60 Vbeta and 13 Jbeta primers that the PCR ran. Produced via immunoSEQ multiplex PCR; TCRdb's table is partial and in-frame only. The data hold approximately 180,000 clones, with 70% to 90% observed a single time. The source is a woman in her 30s in good health and CMV-seronegative. Input material: PBMCs. The chain carries TRBV6-5 and TRBJ1-5, with D perhaps matching TRBD1 (5 bases). CDR3 DNA: TGTGCCAGCAGTTACTCGGCGGCAGGGTGGAATCAGCCCCAGCATTTT. As protein: CASSYSAAGWNQPQHF.